One sample yielded the 26 T cell receptor beta chains listed below, sequenced in a study of regulatory T cells in long-lasting Graves disease. Building the TCR beta libraries relied on iRepertoire HTBI primers, and CDR3 regions underwent Arm-PCR. TCRdb processed the multiplex PCR reads anew with MiXCR; each CDR3 protein has one entry. The sample carries around 470,000 distinct CDR3 sequences, less than 15% recorded once. Time point: newly diagnosed GD, antithyroid drugs for less than 3 months. Following extraction of RNA from PBMCs, that RNA was used to make the TCR library. This sample was also put to use in a study of T cells in Graves' hyperthyroidism and ophthalmopathy.

Sequencing used peripheral blood mononuclear cells (PBMCs), obtained at new diagnosis, from a patient treated with antithyroid drugs. The receptors were sampled from a woman between 50 and 59 years old with Graves disease.

This clonotype appeared a few times. The chain carries TRBV3-1 and TRBJ2-3; TRBD1 agrees at 7 bases. Trimming took 1 base from V and 5 from J; bases not matched to a gene: 6. The CDR3 is 15 amino acids. Germline V lookup: CDR1 LGHDT, CDR2 YNNKEL (reference sequence). CDR3: CASSQVNAGGDTQYF. The DNA of the CDR3 is TGTGCCAGCAGCCAAGTCAATGCAGGGGGAGATACGCAGTATTTT.

The rearrangement joins TRBV4-1 to TRBJ2-3; the D is unclear. The length of the CDR3 is 14 residues. V lost 0 bases and J lost 2, with 6 bases in between. Germline values: CDR1 MGHRA, CDR2 YSYEKL. The CDR3 DNA sequence: TGCGCCAGCAGCCAAGACCAGCTCACAGATACGCAGTATTTT. It specifies CASSQDQLTDTQYF.

This clonotype was picked up many times. V usage is TRBV7-8 and J usage is TRBJ2-5, with no clear D. Germline V lookup: CDR1 SGHVS, CDR2 FQNEAQ. CDR3 length: 16 residues. V was trimmed by 5 bases and J by 4 bases, leaving 20 bases between them. DNA for the CDR3: TGTGCCAGCAGCCACCATAAAAGCTATGGCGGAGAGACCCAGTACTTC. Translating it yields CASSHHKSYGGETQYF.

The V gene is TRBV4-1, the J gene TRBJ2-7, with 12 bases identical to TRBD2. V was pared by 3 bases and J by 2 bases, with 5 bases of the junction left unmatched. Germline-derived CDR1 and CDR2 are MGHRA and YSYEKL. CDR3 size: 16 residues. CDR3 in amino acids: CASSQMTSGSTYEQYF. The CDR3 DNA sequence: TGCGCCAGCAGCCAGATGACTAGCGGGAGTACCTACGAGCAGTACTTC.

This clonotype was counted many times. This chain's CDR3 is CASSLGLAGGDNEQFF. The CDR3 nucleotides read TGTGCCAGCTCCCTCGGACTAGCGGGAGGGGACAATGAGCAGTTCTTC. The chain couples TRBV18 to TRBJ2-1, with 15 nucleotides matching TRBD2. Losses at the gene ends were 6 bases for V and 5 bases for J; bases not matched to a gene: 5. The CDR3 runs to 16 residues. Germline-derived CDR1 and CDR2 are KGHSH and LQKENI. Full variable domain (remainder filled in from reference TRBV18 and TRBJ2-1): NAGVMQNPRHLVRRRGQEARLRCSPMKGHSHVYWYRQLPEEGLKFMVYLQKENIIDESGMPKERFSAEFPKEGPSILRIQQVVRGDSAAYFCASSLGLAGGDNEQFFGPGTRLTVL.

The chain combines TRBV28 with TRBJ2-1; 9 bases align to TRBD2. Germline loops: CDR1 MDHEN, CDR2 SYDVKM. This CDR3 has 18 amino acids. J gave up 0 bases and V 6 bases, and 12 bases lay outside the gene matches. The CDR3 DNA sequence: TGTGCCAGCAGCCCGTATAGCGGGAGTAGTTTCTCCTACAATGAGCAGTTCTTC. Translation gives CASSPYSGSSFSYNEQFF. Full variable domain (missing parts from reference TRBV28 and TRBJ2-1): DVKVTQSSRYLVKRTGEKVFLECVQDMDHENMFWYRQDPGLGLRLIYFSYDVKMKEKGDIPEGYSVSREKKERFSLILESASTNQTSMYLCASSPYSGSSFSYNEQFFGPGTRLTVL.

This clonotype showed up many times. This rearrangement joins TRBV5-1 to TRBJ1-4; D ambiguous. Germline CDR1 and CDR2: SGHRS and YFSETQ. V dropped 4 bases and J dropped 6 bases, with 7 bases sitting between them. This CDR3 contains 12 residues. CDR3 in amino acids: CASSPDDEKLFF. In DNA form, the CDR3 reads TGCGCCAGCAGCCCGGACGATGAAAAACTGTTTTTT.

V gene TRBV24-1 combines with J gene TRBJ2-6; 7 nucleotides align to TRBD1. Per the germline V gene, CDR1 is KGHDR and CDR2 is SFDVKD. This CDR3 comprises 16 residues. With V trimmed by 4 bases and J by 2 bases, 4 bases remained unmatched. CDR3 loop: CATSDRTGAGANVLTF. Written as DNA, the CDR3 is TGTGCCACCAGTGACCGTACAGGGGCTGGGGCCAACGTCCTGACTTTC.

This chain links TRBV24-1 with TRBJ1-2, with D unresolved. Germline CDR1 KGHDR, CDR2 SFDVKD. There are 13 residues in the CDR3. The V end lost 4 bases, the J end lost 4 bases, and 9 bases lay between the germline ends. CDR3 amino acids: CATSETQGYGYTF. The CDR3 DNA follows: TGTGCCACCAGTGAGACACAAGGCTATGGCTACACCTTC.

This clonotype was seen repeatedly, ten times or more. The V call is TRBV20-1, the J call TRBJ1-3; D ambiguous. The V gene's germline CDR1 is DFQATT and CDR2 SNEGSKA (reference sequence). The CDR3 sequence is 15 residues long. V shed 0 bases and J shed 3 bases, with 12 bases lying between them. DNA for the CDR3: TGCAGTGCTAGAGATGAAGAGGAAAGTGGAAACACCATATATTTT. Its translation: CSARDEEESGNTIYF.

The V gene is TRBV10-2, the J gene TRBJ2-4; tentatively, D is TRBD2 (5 bases). V lost 3 bases and J 3 bases, leaving 18 bases between the germline ends. This CDR3 region has 17 residues. The germline V gene encodes CDR1 WSHSY and CDR2 SAAADI. The CDR3: CASSDGVLSGVKNIQYF. The CDR3, as DNA: TGCGCCAGCAGTGATGGGGTCCTGTCCGGGGTCAAAAACATTCAGTACTTC.

This clonotype was seen more than once but under ten times. Here the CDR3 DNA reads TGCAGCTTCAAGGGACTAGCGGGAGTCGCCGGGGAGCTGTTTTTT. It encodes CSFKGLAGVAGELFF. The V call is TRBV29-1, the J call TRBJ2-2; TRBD2 agrees at 14 bases. The CDR3 is made up of 15 amino acids. Germline trimming cut 8 bases from V and 6 bases from J; bases unmatched to any gene: 8. Germline CDR1 is SQVTM and CDR2 is ANQGSEA.

About this clonotype: The junction departs from the called germline gene at one end, perhaps through a read error. This chain connects TRBV20-1 to TRBJ1-2; D unclear. CDR1 and CDR2 from the germline V gene are DFQATT and SNEGSKA (reference sequence). The CDR3 contains 14 residues. The CDR3 here is CSANPGITNYGCTF. CDR3 DNA: TGCAGTGCTAACCCGGGAATCACTAACTATGGCTGCACCTTC.

The chain links TRBV9 to TRBJ2-7; D unresolved. CDR1 and CDR2 from the germline V gene are SGDLS and YYNGEE. Trimming took off 0 bases at V and 4 bases at J, with 11 bases between the two ends. There are 14 residues in the CDR3. In nucleotides, the CDR3 is TGTGCCAGCAGCGTAGGCGACTTTTTTTACGAGCAGTACTTC. It is translated as CASSVGDFFYEQYF.

This clonotype has a handful of counts. This chain links TRBV28 with TRBJ2-1, with a tentative D call TRBD2 (6 bases). Per germline, CDR1 MDHEN and CDR2 SYDVKM. This CDR3 spans 17 amino acids. Deletions cut 5 bases from V and 5 bases from J, with 22 bases between. The CDR3 DNA follows: TGTGCCAGCAGTCCCCTTCCACGGGGAAAGCGGGACAATGAGCAGTTCTTC. It codes for CASSPLPRGKRDNEQFF.

The sample holds many counts of this clonotype. The J gene is TRBJ1-5, the V gene TRBV12-3 or TRBV12-4, with D possibly being TRBD1 (5 bases). Trimming removed 2 bases from V and 1 base from J, with 15 bases in between. The CDR3 is made up of 17 amino acids. The DNA for the CDR3 is TGTGCCAGCAGTTTAATCGGGGGAGGCGGGAGCAATCAGCCCCAGCATTTT. Translated, it gives CASSLIGGGGSNQPQHF.

The CDR3 spells CASSVEGTGLDEQYF. The DNA for the CDR3 is TGTGCCAGCAGCGTAGAGGGGACAGGGTTAGACGAGCAGTACTTC. V gene TRBV9 combines with J gene TRBJ2-7, with 9 nucleotides matching TRBD1. Germline trimming cut 0 bases from V and 5 bases from J; bases unmatched to any gene: 6. This CDR3 is built from 15 residues. Germline V lookup: CDR1 SGDLS, CDR2 YYNGEE. Full variable domain (rest looked up from reference TRBV9 and TRBJ2-7): DSGVTQTPKHLITATGQRVTLRCSPRSGDLSVYWYQQSLDQGLQFLIQYYNGEERAKGNILERFSAQQFPDLHSELNLSSLELGDSALYFCASSVEGTGLDEQYFGPGTRLTVT.

The chain couples TRBV4-1 to TRBJ1-4; no clear D. CDR1 is MGHRA and CDR2 is YSYEKL in the germline V gene. The CDR3 has 16 amino acids. V shed 2 bases and J shed 0 bases, with 10 bases lying between them. CDR3 coding DNA: TGCGCCAGCAGCCAACCGGACCGAACAACTAATGAAAAACTGTTTTTT. Protein: CASSQPDRTTNEKLFF.

This clonotype was seen many times. The V call is TRBV13, the J call TRBJ1-1; 8 bases match TRBD1. V lost 0 bases to trimming and J lost 3 bases; unmatched junction nucleotides: 6. The germline V gene encodes CDR1 PRHDT and CDR2 FYEKMQ (reference sequence). The CDR3 contains 16 residues. This CDR3 reads CASSLGPGQEYTEAFF. The CDR3 nucleotides read TGTGCCAGCAGCTTAGGACCGGGACAGGAGTACACTGAAGCTTTCTTT.

At least ten counts were recorded for this clonotype. The chain couples TRBV28 to TRBJ2-5; 10 positions match TRBD2. CDR3 size: 14 residues. The junction had 5 bases not matched to a gene; V was cut back by 5 bases and J by 5 bases. From germline, CDR1 is MDHEN and CDR2 SYDVKM. Here the CDR3 reads CASSLAGVWETQYF. In DNA form, the CDR3 reads TGTGCCAGCAGTCTAGCGGGAGTGTGGGAGACCCAGTACTTC. Together with reference TRBV28 and TRBJ2-5, the CDR3 gives the full variable domain: DVKVTQSSRYLVKRTGEKVFLECVQDMDHENMFWYRQDPGLGLRLIYFSYDVKMKEKGDIPEGYSVSREKKERFSLILESASTNQTSMYLCASSLAGVWETQYFGPGTRLLVL.

This clonotype was seen a handful of times. The chain recombines TRBV30 with TRBJ1-1; tentative D call: TRBD1 (5 bases). V was pared by 0 bases and J by 3 bases, with 8 bases between. The germline gives CDR1 GTSNPN, CDR2 SVGIG (reference sequence). This CDR3 contains 13 residues. CDR3 nucleotide sequence: TGTGCCTGGAGTGTACAGGAGTACACTGAAGCTTTCTTT. The encoded protein is CAWSVQEYTEAFF.

This clonotype came up a few times. The CDR3 DNA reads TGTGCCAGCAGGCACACCCAGGGGGGGAATTCACCCCTCCACTTT. Amino acids: CASRHTQGGNSPLHF. The chain couples TRBV28 to TRBJ1-6, with 7 nucleotides matching TRBD1. With 6 bases clipped from V and 7 bases from J, the junction kept 9 bases outside the gene matches. The CDR3 sequence is 15 residues long. Germline V gene lookup returns CDR1 MDHEN and CDR2 SYDVKM. The whole variable domain, filled in from reference TRBV28 and TRBJ1-6, reads DVKVTQSSRYLVKRTGEKVFLECVQDMDHENMFWYRQDPGLGLRLIYFSYDVKMKEKGDIPEGYSVSREKKERFSLILESASTNQTSMYLCASRHTQGGNSPLHFGNGTRLTVT.

This clonotype was detected many times. The chain has TRBV7-8 and TRBJ2-7; D unresolved. This CDR3 region has 14 residues. Germline assignment: CDR1 SGHVS and CDR2 FQNEAQ. Trimming pared 5 bases from V and 2 bases from J, leaving 13 bases between. In DNA form, the CDR3 reads TGTGCCAGCAGCCACCGACGGAAAGCCTACGAGCAGTACTTC. Amino acids: CASSHRRKAYEQYF.

The V and J genes are TRBV28 and TRBJ1-2; D not resolved. The germline V and J ends were trimmed by 2 bases and 3 bases, with 13 bases remaining between them. The germline V gene encodes CDR1 MDHEN and CDR2 SYDVKM. This CDR3 comprises 15 residues. The CDR3 loop is CASSLPPGRDYGYTF. In nucleotides, the CDR3 is TGTGCCAGCAGTTTACCCCCCGGGCGAGACTATGGCTACACCTTC.

This clonotype appeared many times. The chain carries TRBV30 and TRBJ2-3; TRBD1 matches at 9 bases. V lost 4 bases and J lost 4; bases outside the gene matches: 3. The CDR3 is made up of 13 amino acids. Germline V gene lookup returns CDR1 GTSNPN and CDR2 SVGIG (reference sequence). In DNA form, the CDR3 reads TGTGCCTGGACAACAGGGGGCCCAGATACGCAGTATTTT. This encodes CAWTTGGPDTQYF.

This clonotype was found many times. This chain joins TRBV12-3 or TRBV12-4 and TRBJ1-3; D is unresolved. The V and J ends lost 5 bases and 0 bases respectively, with 11 bases between them. The CDR3 runs to 15 residues. CDR3 in DNA: TGTGCCAGCAGTAATTTGGTGAGCTCTGGAAACACCATATATTTT. Translated: CASSNLVSSGNTIYF.